This T cell receptor (beta chain) comes out of a study of T cells after yellow fever vaccination. Study-wide points: Compared with primary, the secondary response was weaker and peaked at day 5, not 15. A large majority of primary-vaccination clones showed up again after the booster (roughly 96% CD4, around 90% CD8).

Trimming at V came to 3 bases and at J to 1 base, leaving 6 bases not matched to a gene. Germline CDR1 is MNHNY and CDR2 is SVGAGI (reference sequence). The CDR3 loop spans 16 amino acids. For TCR, cDNA came from 5'RACE template switching, which added a universal primer site and UMIs. TCRdb re-analysed the 5' RACE reads in MiXCR, keeping a single row per CDR3 protein. The table lists some 420,000 distinct CDR3 sequences, around 20% of them singletons, with roughly a sixth in the top ten. Note on this clonotype: Its matching antigen is unknown.

The specimen comprised PBMCs, sampled before the yellow fever booster vaccination. The source of this sequence is a young man who received the YFV17D yellow fever vaccine. The rearrangement uses TRBV6-6 and TRBJ1-5; 7 nucleotides match TRBD1. CDR3: CASSYREGASNQPQHF. CDR3 in DNA: TGTGCCAGCAGTTATCGAGAGGGGGCGAGCAATCAGCCCCAGCATTTT.